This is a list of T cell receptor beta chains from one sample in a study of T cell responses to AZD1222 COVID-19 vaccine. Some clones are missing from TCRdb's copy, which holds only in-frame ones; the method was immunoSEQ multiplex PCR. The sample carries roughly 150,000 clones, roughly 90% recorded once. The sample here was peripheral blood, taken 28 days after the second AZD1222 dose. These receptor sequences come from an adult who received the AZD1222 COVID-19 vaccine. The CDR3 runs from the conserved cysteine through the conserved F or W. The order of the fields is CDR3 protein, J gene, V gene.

CDR3: CASSIRDRRETQYF
J: TRBJ2-5
V: TRBV19

CDR3: CASSGAGTSVAEQFF
J: TRBJ2-1
V: TRBV7-2

CDR3: CASSSHIDNSPLHF
J: TRBJ1-6
V: TRBV27

CDR3: CASSPTPGVSSYNEQFF
J: TRBJ2-1
V: TRBV9

CDR3: CASSPLGGPDTQYF
J: TRBJ2-3
V: TRBV7-3

CDR3: CSVASDLSGYTF
J: TRBJ1-2
V: TRBV29-1

CDR3: CASSLELEEQGALGYGYTF
J: TRBJ1-2
V: TRBV5-1

CDR3: CASSFLESHEQYF
J: TRBJ2-7
V: TRBV11-1

CDR3: CASSHATSGSYNEQFF
J: TRBJ2-1
V: TRBV4-2

CDR3: CASSGANRGLETQYF
J: TRBJ2-5
V: TRBV18

CDR3: CASSLFPSLTGIATPDEQYF
J: TRBJ2-7
V: TRBV4-1

CDR3: CASSFTGLGNQETQYF
J: TRBJ2-5
V: TRBV5-6

CDR3: CASSFPHPGSYEQYF
J: TRBJ2-7
V: TRBV27

CDR3: CASSPLTIHSNQPQHF
J: TRBJ1-5
V: TRBV27

CDR3: CASSVVPVGAGANVLTF
J: TRBJ2-6
V: TRBV9

CDR3: CASSLNLGNSGNTIYF
J: TRBJ1-3
V: TRBV5-4

CDR3: CASSYQTHSNQPQHF
J: TRBJ1-5
V: TRBV6-2/TRBV6-3

CDR3: CASKGDPEKLFF
J: TRBJ1-4
V: TRBV19

CDR3: CASSAYSGANVLTF
J: TRBJ2-6
V: TRBV9